The clone carrying this T cell receptor (beta chain) has at least ten counts. Its specificity is unknown. 5'RACE with 10-nucleotide random UMIs produced the cDNA. TCRdb passed the 5' RACE reads through MiXCR, listing each CDR3 protein once. The sample has 25,000 to 35,000 distinct CDR3 sequences, 12% seen once. CDR3 length equals 14 residues. V lost 2 bases and J lost 3, with 8 bases in between. Germline V gene data show CDR1 as SGHVS and CDR2 as FQNEAQ. This sample was taken from a study of neurological immune-mediated disorders. The study, taken as a whole, reports: Whereas HTLV-1-associated myelopathy showed the most TCR clonal expansion, multiple sclerosis showed the least, with levels below those of healthy controls.

Libraries used 2 million unsorted PBMCs kept frozen in RNAlater. The genes are TRBV7-8 and TRBJ2-1; no reliable D call. The sequencing sample was made of PBMCs. The clonotype comes from a woman in her sixties or seventies in good health. The chain's CDR3 is CASSLLILYNEQFF. CDR3 sequence (DNA): TGTGCCAGCAGCTTACTGATTCTCTACAATGAGCAGTTCTTC.